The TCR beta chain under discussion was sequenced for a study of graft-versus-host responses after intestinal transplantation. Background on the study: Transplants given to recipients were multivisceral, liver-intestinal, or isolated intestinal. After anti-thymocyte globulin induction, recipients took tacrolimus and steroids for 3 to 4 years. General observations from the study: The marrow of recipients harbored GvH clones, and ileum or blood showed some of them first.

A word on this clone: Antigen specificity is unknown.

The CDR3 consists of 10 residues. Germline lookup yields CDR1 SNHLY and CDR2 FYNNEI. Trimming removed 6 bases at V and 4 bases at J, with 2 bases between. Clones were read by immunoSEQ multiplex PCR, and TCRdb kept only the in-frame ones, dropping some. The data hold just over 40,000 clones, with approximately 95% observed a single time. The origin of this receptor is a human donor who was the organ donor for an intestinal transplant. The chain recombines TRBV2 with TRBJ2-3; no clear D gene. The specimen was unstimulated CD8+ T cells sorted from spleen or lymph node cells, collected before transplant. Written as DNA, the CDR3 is TGTGCCAGCAGGGCAGATACGCAGTATTTT. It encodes CASRADTQYF. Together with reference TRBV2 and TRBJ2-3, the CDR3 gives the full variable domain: EPEVTQTPSHQVTQMGQEVILRCVPISNHLYFYWYRQILGQKVEFLVSFYNNEISEKSEIFDDQFSVERPDGSNFTLKIRSTKLEDSAMYFCASRADTQYFGPGTRLTVL.